The clone carrying this T cell receptor (beta chain) has ten or more counts. Its specificity is not known. V shed 6 bases and J shed 0 bases, with 14 bases lying between them. Per the germline V gene, CDR1 is SEHNR and CDR2 is FQNEAQ (reference sequence). The CDR3 is made up of 15 amino acids. 5'RACE template switching produced TCR cDNA carrying a universal primer site and UMIs. TCRdb redid the calling of the 5' RACE reads with MiXCR, one entry per CDR3 protein. The sample includes about 110,000 distinct CDR3 sequences, 8% to 9.5% of them seen just once. This sample was included in a study of T cells after yellow fever vaccination. Whole-study context: Fractions with few cells were prepared using SMART-Seq v4 Ultra Low Input. Study results and caveats: Of the clonotypes, a small share occurred in both CD4 and CD8 compartments.

This sequence was found in a man between 25 and 39 years old who received the YFV17D yellow fever vaccine. The material was CD8+ T cells sorted from PBMCs, obtained 45 days after the yellow fever booster vaccination. The chain combines TRBV7-9 with TRBJ2-5; either TRBD1 or TRBD2 may fit D (5 bases each). The CDR3 protein is CASSWGPLHQETQYF. The CDR3 DNA follows: TGTGCCAGCAGTTGGGGACCACTACACCAAGAGACCCAGTACTTC. The full variable domain, in which reference TRBV7-9 and TRBJ2-5 provide the parts outside the CDR3, is DTGVSQNPRHKITKRGQNVTFRCDPISEHNRLYWYRQTLGQGPEFLTYFQNEAQLEKSRLLSDRFSAERPKGSFSTLEIQRTEQGDSAMYLCASSWGPLHQETQYFGPGTRLLVL.